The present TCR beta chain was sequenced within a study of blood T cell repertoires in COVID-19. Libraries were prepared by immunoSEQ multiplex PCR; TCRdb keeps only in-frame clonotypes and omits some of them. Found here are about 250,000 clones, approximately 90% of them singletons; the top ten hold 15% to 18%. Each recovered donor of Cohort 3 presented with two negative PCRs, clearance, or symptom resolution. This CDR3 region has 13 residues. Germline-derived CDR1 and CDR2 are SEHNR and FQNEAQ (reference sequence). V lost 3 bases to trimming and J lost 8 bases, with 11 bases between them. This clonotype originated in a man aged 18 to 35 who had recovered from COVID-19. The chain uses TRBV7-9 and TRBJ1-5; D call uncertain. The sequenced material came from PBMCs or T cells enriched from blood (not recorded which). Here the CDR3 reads CASSFAAEEPQHF. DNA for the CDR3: TGTGCCAGCAGCTTCGCCGCCGAGGAGCCCCAGCATTTT.